These 3 T cell receptor beta chains were all obtained from the same sample, sequenced in a study of T cell clonality in common variable immunodeficiency. Libraries were prepared by immunoSEQ multiplex PCR; TCRdb keeps only in-frame clonotypes and omits some of them. The sample was found to contain around 30,000 clones, and every one recurs. Sequencing was carried out using peripheral blood mononuclear cells. The receptor set was obtained from a person aged 18 to 70 in good health.

This clone was recorded many times. The read is 3 residues too short to cover the CDR3 end, so that end is filled in from the germline J gene. The chain employs TRBV20-1 and TRBJ1-5; perhaps TRBD1 as D (5 bases). Germline-derived CDR1 and CDR2 are DFQATT and SNEGSKA (reference sequence). The CDR3 covers 17 residues. The ends were cut back, 0 bases at V and 5 bases at J, with 20 bases in the middle. The CDR3 loop reads CSARDPFRQGKDQPQHF. The CDR3 DNA, read in part, is TGCAGTGCTAGAGATCCCTTCCGGCAGGGAAAGGATCAGCCC.

With regard to this clone: The missing CDR3 end, 3 residues past where the read stops, is filled in from the germline J gene. This chain uses TRBV7-9 with TRBJ1-2; D perhaps matches TRBD1 (6 bases). The CDR3 length is 13 residues. CDR1 is SEHNR and CDR2 is FQNEAQ in the germline V gene (reference sequence). CDR3 sequence: CASSPQGSYDYTF. CDR3 DNA, as far as it was read: TGTGCCAGCAGCCCACAGGGTAGCTACGAC.

This clone was counted between two and nine times. The missing CDR3 end, 3 residues past where the read stops, is filled in from the germline J gene. The chain carries TRBV20-1 and TRBJ2-3; perhaps TRBD2 as D (5 bases). The V gene lost 2 bases and the J gene lost 6 bases, with 21 bases spanning the gap. Germline V gene data show CDR1 as DFQATT and CDR2 as SNEGSKA (reference sequence). The CDR3 covers 16 residues. The covered CDR3 bases are TGCAGTGCTAGAAATATCGAGGGTGAGAGAAGGGATACG. Translated, it gives CSARNIEGERRDT. In full, the CDR3 is CSARNIEGERRDTQYF.